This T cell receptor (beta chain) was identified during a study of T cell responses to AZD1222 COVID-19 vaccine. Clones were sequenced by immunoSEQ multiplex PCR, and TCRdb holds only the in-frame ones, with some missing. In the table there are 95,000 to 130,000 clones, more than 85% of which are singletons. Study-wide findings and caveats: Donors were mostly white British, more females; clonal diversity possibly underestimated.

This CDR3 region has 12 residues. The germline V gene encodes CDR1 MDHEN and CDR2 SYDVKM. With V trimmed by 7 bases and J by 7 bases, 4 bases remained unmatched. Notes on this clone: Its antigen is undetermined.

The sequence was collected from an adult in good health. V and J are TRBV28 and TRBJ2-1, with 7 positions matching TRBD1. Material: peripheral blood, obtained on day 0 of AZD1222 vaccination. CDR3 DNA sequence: TGTGCCAGCAACCGACAGGGAAATGAGCAGTTCTTC. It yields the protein CASNRQGNEQFF.